The sequence of this T cell receptor (beta chain) was determined in a study of T-cell reconstitution after alpha-beta-depleted transplantation in children. This sample's TCRbeta library carried unique molecular identifier barcodes. TCRdb reanalysed the PCR reads using MiXCR and keeps one entry per CDR3 protein. The table lists about 230,000 distinct CDR3 sequences, 8.5% to 10% of them singletons. The sequence came from a human donor who donated a stem cell graft to a child with acute lymphoblastic leukemia. The material was PBMCs from the stem cell graft donor, obtained from the stem cell graft.

This CDR3 reads CASSLFTGAEETQYF. In DNA form, the CDR3 reads TGCGCCAGCAGCTTGTTCACAGGGGCCGAAGAGACCCAGTACTTC. The chain has TRBV5-1 and TRBJ2-5, with 7 bases fitting TRBD1. Germline V gene sequence: CDR1 SGHRS, CDR2 YFSETQ. The CDR3 loop spans 15 amino acids. Germline trimming cut 1 base from V and 3 bases from J; bases unmatched to any gene: 6.